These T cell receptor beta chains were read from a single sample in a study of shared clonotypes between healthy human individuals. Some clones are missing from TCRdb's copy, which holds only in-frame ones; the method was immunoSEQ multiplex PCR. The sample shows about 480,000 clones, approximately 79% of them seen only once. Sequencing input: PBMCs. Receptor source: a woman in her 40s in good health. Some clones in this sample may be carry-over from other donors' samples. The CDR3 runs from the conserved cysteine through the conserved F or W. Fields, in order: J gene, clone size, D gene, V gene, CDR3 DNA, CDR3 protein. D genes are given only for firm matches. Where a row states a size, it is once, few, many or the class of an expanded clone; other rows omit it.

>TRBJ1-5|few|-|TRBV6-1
TGTGCCAGCAGTGAGACCGCAGGAAATCAGCCCCAGCATTTT
CASSETAGNQPQHF
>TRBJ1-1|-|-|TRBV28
TGTGCCAGCAGCCCGTCCCTTCCGAACACTGAAGCTTTCTTT
CASSPSLPNTEAFF
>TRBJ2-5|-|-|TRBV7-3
TGTGCCAGCAGCCCGGCCCGGGGAACCCAAGAGACCCAGTACTTC
CASSPARGTQETQYF
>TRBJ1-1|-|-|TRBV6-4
TGTGCCAGCAGTGACTCGGGGCTGAGAGCTTTCTTT
CASSDSGLRAFF
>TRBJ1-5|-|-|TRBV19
TGTGCCAGTAGTGAATACAGGGTGAGCAATCAGCCCCAGCATTTT
CASSEYRVSNQPQHF
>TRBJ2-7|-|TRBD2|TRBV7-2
TGTGCCAGCAGCCCAAGGGGACTAGCGTCGAACCCGCAGTACTTC
CASSPRGLASNPQYF
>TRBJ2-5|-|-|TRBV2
TGTGCCAGCAGTGGAGGGTACCAAGAGACCCAGTACTTC
CASSGGYQETQYF
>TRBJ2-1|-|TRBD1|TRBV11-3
TGTGCCAGCAGCTTAGGGGGACAGGGGTACAATGAGCAGTTCTTC
CASSLGGQGYNEQFF
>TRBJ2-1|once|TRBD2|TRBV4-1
TGCGCCAGCAGCCCAGGGGGATTAGCGGGAGAACCCTACAATGAGCAGTTCTTC
CASSPGGLAGEPYNEQFF
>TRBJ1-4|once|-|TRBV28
TGTGCCAGCAGTTTTACAGGAACAACTAATGAAAAACTGTTTTTT
CASSFTGTTNEKLFF
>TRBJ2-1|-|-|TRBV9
TGTGCCAGCAGCGTAAGTTCCGGTGAGCAGTTCTTC
CASSVSSGEQFF
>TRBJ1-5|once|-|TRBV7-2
TGTGCCAGCAGCTTAAGTCAGTATAGCAATCAGCCCCAGCATTTT
CASSLSQYSNQPQHF
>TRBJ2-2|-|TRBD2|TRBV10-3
TGTGCCATCAGTGAGTCGAAACTAGCGGGGAACACCGGGGAGCTGTTTTTT
CAISESKLAGNTGELFF
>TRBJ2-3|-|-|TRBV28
TGTGCCAGCAGCCCCAGGGTTTCGGGCACAGATACGCAGTATTTT
CASSPRVSGTDTQYF
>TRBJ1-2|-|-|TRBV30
TGTGCCTGGAGTGTGGACGAGAACTATGGCTACACCTTC
CAWSVDENYGYTF
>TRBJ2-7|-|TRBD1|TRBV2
TGTGCCAGCAGAGACAGGGATGTTCGGGAGCAGTACTTC
CASRDRDVREQYF